This T cell receptor (beta chain) is drawn from a study of cytomegalovirus exposure and HLA in healthy donors. General study findings and limits: In a later analysis, most CMV-associated TCR beta chains appeared HLA-restricted. Rarity characterized most TCR sequences, yet some public TCRs appeared in many donors. Later, an analysis found that common viral pathogens appeared to be linked with several of the most significant clusters. A classifier reportedly called cytomegalovirus status with high sensitivity and specificity.

As concerns this clone: What it recognizes is unknown.

The CDR3 covers 16 residues. Germline lookup yields CDR1 MNHEY and CDR2 SVGAGI. V shed 0 bases and J shed 2 bases, with 14 bases lying between them. Both 60 Vbeta primers and 13 Jbeta primers went into the PCR. The repertoire was sequenced with immunoSEQ multiplex PCR; TCRdb's copy has only in-frame clones and lacks some. In all, the sample yields 50,000 or so clones. The material sequenced was PBMCs. This chain connects TRBV6-5 to TRBJ2-7, with D tentatively TRBD1 (6 bases). This sequence originates from an older woman in good health and CMV-seropositive. DNA for the CDR3: TGTGCCAGCAGTTACTCGAGCAGGGGCGCAGCCTACGAGCAGTACTTC. It is translated as CASSYSSRGAAYEQYF.